This is a list of T cell receptor beta chains from one sample in a study of T cell clones after liver transplantation. The protocol was immunoSEQ multiplex PCR, while the TCRdb copy is restricted to in-frame clones and leaves out a portion. The sample gives around 500 clones, 38% of which show up once; about 47% is in the top ten. These receptors' targets are unknown. The sample consisted of CD8+ T cells from cultured PBMCs. These receptors all stem from a human patient who received a liver transplant. Some T cells may have originated in the graft donor. The CDR3 runs from the conserved cysteine through the conserved F or W. Fields, in order: V gene, J gene, clone size, CDR3 protein. Some rows have no size entry. The others give once, few or many, or a class for an expanded clone.

v_call: TRBV7-2; j_call: TRBJ2-1; clone_size: large; cdr3_aa: CASSLLWAGDNEQFF
v_call: TRBV7-9; j_call: TRBJ2-7; clone_size: -; cdr3_aa: CASSLGAVYEQYF
v_call: TRBV11-2; j_call: TRBJ2-5; clone_size: medium-sized; cdr3_aa: CASSPRTSGLETQYF
v_call: TRBV7-1; j_call: TRBJ2-6; clone_size: -; cdr3_aa: CASSGSSGQSRANVLTF
v_call: TRBV7-3; j_call: TRBJ1-3; clone_size: few; cdr3_aa: CASSLTGTPGSGNTIYF
v_call: TRBV7-3; j_call: TRBJ2-1; clone_size: once; cdr3_aa: CASSHGTSGRAGNEQFF
v_call: TRBV10-3; j_call: -; clone_size: -; cdr3_aa: CATGLAGGDSYEQYF
v_call: TRBV22-1; j_call: TRBJ1-2; clone_size: -; cdr3_aa: CPGSTARKTYGYTF
v_call: TRBV21-1; j_call: TRBJ2-3; clone_size: -; cdr3_aa: CASSSLRSRTDTQYF
v_call: TRBV28; j_call: TRBJ1-1; clone_size: medium-sized; cdr3_aa: CASSFRGVTEAFF
v_call: TRBV9; j_call: TRBJ1-2; clone_size: few; cdr3_aa: CASSAGRGLLNGYTF
v_call: TRBV7-2; j_call: TRBJ2-1; clone_size: -; cdr3_aa: CASSLQGPSSYNEQFF
v_call: TRBV7-9; j_call: TRBJ2-7; clone_size: -; cdr3_aa: CASSLTGSSYEQYF
v_call: TRBV29-1; j_call: TRBJ2-7; clone_size: large; cdr3_aa: CSVEGDGSSYEQYF
v_call: TRBV7-3; j_call: TRBJ2-1; clone_size: large; cdr3_aa: CASSLTLSSYNEQFF
v_call: TRBV29-1; j_call: TRBJ2-7; clone_size: -; cdr3_aa: CSAEGGETYEQYF
v_call: TRBV25-1; j_call: TRBJ2-1; clone_size: large; cdr3_aa: CASSEIIRSYNEQFF
v_call: TRBV19; j_call: TRBJ2-3; clone_size: -; cdr3_aa: CASSTLAVSTDTQYF
v_call: TRBV7-9; j_call: TRBJ2-7; clone_size: large; cdr3_aa: CASRTGSYEQYF
v_call: TRBV6-5; j_call: TRBJ2-7; clone_size: few; cdr3_aa: CASSYSPGLTYEQYF
v_call: TRBV4-1; j_call: TRBJ2-7; clone_size: -; cdr3_aa: CASSQGWDRPYEQYF
v_call: TRBV5-1; j_call: TRBJ1-2; clone_size: -; cdr3_aa: CASSWVGTGGGNYGYTF
v_call: TRBV11-1; j_call: TRBJ1-2; clone_size: -; cdr3_aa: CASSLGPNYGYTF
v_call: TRBV7-9; j_call: TRBJ2-7; clone_size: few; cdr3_aa: CASSQGWDRPYEQYF